The clone carrying this TCR beta chain was detected many times. The target antigen is unknown. These data originate in a study of CD8 T cells in ankylosing spondylitis. 5'-RACE, quantitative and with molecular barcodes, yielded the TCR beta libraries. TCRdb recomputed calls from the 5' RACE reads with MiXCR, one row per CDR3 protein. The sample lists about 420,000 distinct CDR3 sequences; about a fifth were seen once. Notes on the study in general: Within ankylosing spondylitis blood, a TCR beta motif made up of fewer than ten highly homologous variants appeared to be characteristic. The authors reported significant enrichment of disease-linked clones in matched ankylosing spondylitis synovial fluid. Clones that were linked to disease were CD8+ and were relatively rare in peripheral blood.

Source material: blood, either unsorted or a sorted T cell fraction (not recorded which). The sequence was collected from a male donor with ankylosing spondylitis.

This CDR3 reads CSASPSLGVVNEQFF. CDR3 DNA sequence: TGCAGTGCTAGTCCGAGCCTAGGGGTCGTCAATGAGCAGTTCTTC. This chain joins TRBV20-1 and TRBJ2-1; maybe TRBD1 (5 bases). This CDR3 spans 15 amino acids. The germline V gene has CDR1 DFQATT and CDR2 SNEGSKA (reference sequence). V was pared by 3 bases and J by 6 bases, with 18 bases between.